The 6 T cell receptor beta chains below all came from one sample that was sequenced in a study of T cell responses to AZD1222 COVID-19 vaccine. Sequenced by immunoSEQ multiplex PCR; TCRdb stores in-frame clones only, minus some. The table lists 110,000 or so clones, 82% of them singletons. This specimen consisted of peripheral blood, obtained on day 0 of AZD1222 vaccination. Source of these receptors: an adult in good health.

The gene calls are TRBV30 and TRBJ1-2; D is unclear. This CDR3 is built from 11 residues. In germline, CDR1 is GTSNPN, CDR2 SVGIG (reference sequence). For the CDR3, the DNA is TGTGCTTGGGGAAAGGGATGGGGCTACACCTTC. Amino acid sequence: CAWGKGWGYTF.

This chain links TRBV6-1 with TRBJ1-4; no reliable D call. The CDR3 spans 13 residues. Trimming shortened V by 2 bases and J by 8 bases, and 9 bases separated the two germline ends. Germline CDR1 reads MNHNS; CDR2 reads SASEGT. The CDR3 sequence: CASSELRAEKLFF. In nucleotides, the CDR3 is TGTGCCAGCAGTGAACTTAGAGCCGAAAAACTGTTTTTT.

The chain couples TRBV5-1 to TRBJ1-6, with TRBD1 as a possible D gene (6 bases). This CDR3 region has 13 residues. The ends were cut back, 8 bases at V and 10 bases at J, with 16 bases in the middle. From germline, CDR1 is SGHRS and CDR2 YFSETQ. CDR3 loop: CARCGTGSSPLHF. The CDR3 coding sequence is TGCGCCAGATGCGGTACAGGGAGCTCACCCCTCCACTTT.

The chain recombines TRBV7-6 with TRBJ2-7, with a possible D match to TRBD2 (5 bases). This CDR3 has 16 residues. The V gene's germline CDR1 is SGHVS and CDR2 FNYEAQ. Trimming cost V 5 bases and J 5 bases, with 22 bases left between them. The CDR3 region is CASSPGVVWQCHEQYF. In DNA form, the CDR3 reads TGTGCCAGCAGCCCCGGGGTCGTTTGGCAGTGCCACGAGCAGTACTTC. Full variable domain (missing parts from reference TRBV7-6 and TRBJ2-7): GAGVSQSPRYKVTKRGQDVALRCDPISGHVSLYWYRQALGQGPEFLTYFNYEAQQDKSGLPNDRFSAERPEGSISTLTIQRTEQRDSAMYRCASSPGVVWQCHEQYFGPGTRLTVT.

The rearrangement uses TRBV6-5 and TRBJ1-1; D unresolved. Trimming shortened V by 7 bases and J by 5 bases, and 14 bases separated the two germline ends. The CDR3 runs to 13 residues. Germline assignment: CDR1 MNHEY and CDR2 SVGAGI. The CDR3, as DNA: TGTGCCAGCACCTCTTTTGTGAGAACTGAAGCTTTCTTT. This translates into CASTSFVRTEAFF.

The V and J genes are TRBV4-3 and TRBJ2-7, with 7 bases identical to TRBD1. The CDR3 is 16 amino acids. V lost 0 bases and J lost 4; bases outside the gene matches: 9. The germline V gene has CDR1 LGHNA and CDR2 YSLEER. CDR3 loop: CASSQDAVTGIYEQYF. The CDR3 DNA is TGCGCCAGCAGCCAAGATGCCGTGACAGGGATATACGAGCAGTACTTC.